A single sample gave rise to the 32 T cell receptor beta chains below, sequenced in a study of CD8+CD57+ T cells in acquired aplastic anemia. Genomic DNA was employed as the template in profiling TCR beta VDJ and CDR3. TCRdb used MiXCR to reprocess the reads, holding one entry per CDR3 protein. The sample lists roughly 100,000 distinct CDR3 sequences; about 66% were seen once. All sequencing subjects had displayed CD8+CD57+ cell expansion on flow cytometry. Sample: sorted CD4+, CD8+, or CD8+CD57+ T cells (not recorded which) from PBMCs. These receptors came from a human donor with aplastic anemia.

This rearrangement joins TRBV24-1 to TRBJ2-1, with 7 bases lining up with TRBD1. CDR3 length: 13 amino acids. Germline loops: CDR1 KGHDR, CDR2 SFDVKD. J gave up 8 bases and V 4 bases, and 4 bases lay outside the gene matches. This CDR3 is CATSETGFDEQFF. CDR3 coding DNA: TGTGCCACCAGTGAGACAGGGTTCGATGAGCAGTTCTTC.

The chain couples TRBV2 to TRBJ1-5; D gene uncertain. CDR3 length: 14 residues. Germline V gene data show CDR1 as SNHLY and CDR2 as FYNNEI. With 7 bases removed from V and 7 bases from J, the gap between germline ends came to 17 bases. CDR3 loop: CASKVEGVRQPQHF. The CDR3 coding sequence is TGTGCCAGCAAAGTAGAGGGCGTGCGGCAGCCCCAGCATTTT.

V gene TRBV20-1 combines with J gene TRBJ2-2, with 11 bases identical to TRBD2. CDR1 and CDR2 (germline): DFQATT, SNEGSKA (reference sequence). The CDR3 contains 15 residues. Trimming removed 2 bases from V and 5 bases from J; junction bases left unmatched: 4. The CDR3 sequence is CSARTSGRKTGELFF. The CDR3 DNA follows: TGCAGTGCTAGAACTAGCGGGAGAAAAACCGGGGAGCTGTTTTTT.

V usage is TRBV14 and J usage is TRBJ1-5, with unresolved D. CDR3 length equals 13 residues. V was pared by 2 bases and J by 4 bases, with 6 bases between. Germline lookup yields CDR1 SGHDN and CDR2 FVKESK. CDR3: CASSQRGNQPQHF. Written as DNA, the CDR3 is TGTGCCAGCAGCCAAAGAGGGAATCAGCCCCAGCATTTT.

This chain uses TRBV29-1 with TRBJ2-7, with D hard to call. V was shortened by 2 bases and J by 2 bases, with 19 bases between the two germline ends. The CDR3 spans 16 residues. Germline CDR1 is SQVTM and CDR2 is ANQGSEA. Here the CDR3 reads CSVENPRRPNAYEQYF. The CDR3 DNA is TGCAGCGTTGAAAACCCGAGACGACCTAATGCCTACGAGCAGTACTTC.

The genes are TRBV11-2 and TRBJ2-3, with no clear D. V lost 1 base to trimming and J lost 4 bases, with 12 bases between them. Germline V CDR1 and CDR2: SGHAT, FQNNGV. The CDR3 is made up of 15 amino acids. Here the CDR3 reads CASSLVGFSADTQYF. In DNA, the CDR3 is TGTGCCAGCAGCTTAGTTGGGTTTTCGGCAGATACGCAGTATTTT.

This chain joins TRBV20-1 and TRBJ2-7, with a possible D match to TRBD2 (5 bases). The V end lost 6 bases, the J end lost 2 bases, and 11 bases lay between the germline ends. CDR1 and CDR2 from the germline V gene are DFQATT and SNEGSKA (reference sequence). The CDR3 spans 12 residues. The CDR3: CSAISGAYEQYF. The CDR3 DNA sequence: TGCAGTGCCATCTCCGGGGCCTACGAGCAGTACTTC.

In DNA, the CDR3 is TGTGCCACCAGCAGAAGTCGGGACAGCAATCAGCCCCAGCATTTT. It is translated as CATSRSRDSNQPQHF. The chain has TRBV15 and TRBJ1-5; TRBD1 is a possible D gene (5 bases). The V gene lost 2 bases and the J gene lost 1 base, with 9 bases spanning the gap. This CDR3 spans 15 amino acids. Germline V lookup: CDR1 LNHNV, CDR2 YYDKDF (reference sequence). Full variable domain (remainder filled in from reference TRBV15 and TRBJ1-5): DAMVIQNPRYQVTQFGKPVTLSCSQTLNHNVMYWYQQKSSQAPKLLFHYYDKDFNNEADTPDNFQSRRPNTSFCFLDIRSPGLGDTAMYLCATSRSRDSNQPQHFGDGTRLSIL.

J is TRBJ1-1 and V is TRBV24-1; D is unclear. Germline V CDR1 and CDR2: KGHDR, SFDVKD. V was cut by 9 bases and J by 0 bases, with 10 bases left in between. The CDR3 spans 13 residues. Written as DNA, the CDR3 is TGTGCCACCCGAACAAAGGTGAACACTGAAGCTTTCTTT. Translating it yields CATRTKVNTEAFF.

This clonotype has only a few counts. The chain has TRBV4-1 and TRBJ2-7; 7 nucleotides agree with TRBD2. From germline, CDR1 is MGHRA and CDR2 YSYEKL. This CDR3 comprises 16 residues. Germline trimming cut 4 bases from V and 5 bases from J; bases unmatched to any gene: 14. In nucleotides, the CDR3 is TGCGCCAGCAGCCCCATCCGCGGGGAGGGGAGCGACGAGCAGTACTTC. Translating it yields CASSPIRGEGSDEQYF.

The CDR3 is CASSVGLAEYGTQYF. DNA of the CDR3: TGTGCCAGCAGCGTAGGTCTAGCGGAATATGGTACGCAGTATTTT. J is TRBJ2-3 and V is TRBV9; 7 nucleotides agree with TRBD2. In germline, CDR1 is SGDLS, CDR2 YYNGEE. This CDR3 has 15 residues. The trim removed 0 bases at V and 8 bases at J, leaving 9 bases unmatched.

The chain has TRBV11-2 and TRBJ1-3; D is possibly TRBD1 (5 bases). The germline V gene has CDR1 SGHAT and CDR2 FQNNGV. V dropped 4 bases and J dropped 2 bases, with 18 bases sitting between them. The CDR3 spans 17 residues. The CDR3 DNA reads TGTGCCAGCAGCTCTGACCCTCGGGACGTCCCTGGAAACACCATATATTTT. Translated, it gives CASSSDPRDVPGNTIYF.

The rearrangement uses TRBV24-1 and TRBJ2-5, with D possibly TRBD1 on 6 matching bases. Between the trimmed V and J ends, which lost 4 bases and 2 bases, there was a span of 13 bases. This CDR3 has 15 residues. Germline V lookup: CDR1 KGHDR, CDR2 SFDVKD. This CDR3 reads CATSENTGLQETQYF. The CDR3 coding sequence is TGTGCCACCAGTGAGAACACAGGGTTACAAGAGACCCAGTACTTC.

This chain joins TRBV7-3 and TRBJ2-3; 10 nucleotides agree with TRBD2. The CDR3 runs to 17 residues. The V and J ends lost 4 bases and 1 base, in that order; junction bases with no gene match: 8. Germline lookup yields CDR1 SGHTA and CDR2 FQGTGA. The CDR3 coding sequence is TGTGCCAGCAGCTCTCTTCGGACTAGCGGTCGCACAGATACGCAGTATTTT. Translating gives CASSSLRTSGRTDTQYF.

This clonotype came up a few times. The chain couples TRBV9 to TRBJ2-5; TRBD1 matches 7 bases. Per germline, CDR1 SGDLS and CDR2 YYNGEE. The CDR3 contains 10 residues. DNA of the CDR3: TGTTCAGGGGGACAAGAGACCCAGTACTTC. As protein: CSGGQETQYF.

V usage is TRBV29-1 and J usage is TRBJ1-1; no firm D call. The V and J ends lost 5 bases and 2 bases respectively, with 9 bases between them. The CDR3 is 12 residues long. The germline V gene encodes CDR1 SQVTM and CDR2 ANQGSEA. The CDR3 region has the DNA TGCAGCGTTCTTACAGATAACACTGAAGCTTTCTTT. Its translation: CSVLTDNTEAFF.

The chain uses TRBV15 and TRBJ1-2; no firm D call. The CDR3 has 16 amino acids. Germline lookup yields CDR1 LNHNV and CDR2 YYDKDF (reference sequence). The V end was cut by 1 base, the J end by 5 bases, with 17 bases between. DNA for the CDR3: TGTGCCACCAGCAGAGTAGGCCTCGAGGTCGTTTATGGCTACACCTTC. It translates to CATSRVGLEVVYGYTF.

The V gene is TRBV19, the J gene TRBJ1-2; 8 bases match TRBD1. There are 14 residues in the CDR3. The V and J ends lost 0 bases and 7 bases, in that order; junction bases with no gene match: 4. Germline V gene sequence: CDR1 LNHDA, CDR2 SQIVND (reference sequence). The CDR3 here is CASSIEEGQVGYTF. In DNA, the CDR3 is TGTGCCAGTAGTATAGAAGAGGGACAGGTTGGCTACACCTTC.

This clonotype was seen a handful of times. The J gene is TRBJ2-7, the V gene TRBV19, with a tentative D call TRBD1 (6 bases). The germline gives CDR1 LNHDA, CDR2 SQIVND (reference sequence). Trimming stripped 1 base from V and 2 bases from J, with 12 bases between. The CDR3 runs to 15 residues. CDR3 region: CASSIGTVRPYEQYF. The CDR3 DNA sequence: TGTGCCAGTAGTATAGGGACAGTACGCCCCTACGAGCAGTACTTC.

The chain couples TRBV20-1 to TRBJ1-1; D gene uncertain. This CDR3 region has 13 residues. V lost 4 bases and J 5 bases, leaving 14 bases between the germline ends. From germline, CDR1 is DFQATT and CDR2 SNEGSKA (reference sequence). The CDR3 DNA follows: TGCAGTGCTAAAAGGACCCTGGGGACTGAAGCTTTCTTT. Its translation: CSAKRTLGTEAFF.

This clonotype occurred a few times. The chain is built from TRBV6-1 and TRBJ1-1; possible D gene TRBD1, 5 bases. The CDR3 loop spans 11 amino acids. CDR1 and CDR2 from the germline V gene are MNHNS and SASEGT. The ends were cut back, 11 bases at V and 1 base at J, with 8 bases in the middle. For the CDR3, the DNA is TGTGCCGGGGGGGAGAACACTGAAGCTTTCTTT. Translating it yields CAGGENTEAFF.

This clonotype appeared a few times. The V gene is TRBV24-1, the J gene TRBJ2-7; D remains unclear. Germline V gives CDR1 KGHDR, CDR2 SFDVKD. The V end lost 4 bases, the J end lost 3 bases, and 18 bases lay between the germline ends. This CDR3 contains 16 residues. The CDR3 spells CATSDPGGANSYEQYF. CDR3 sequence (DNA): TGTGCCACCAGTGACCCCGGTGGAGCAAACAGCTACGAGCAGTACTTC.

The chain combines TRBV7-2 with TRBJ2-7; D is perhaps TRBD1 or TRBD2 (6 bases each). The V gene's germline CDR1 is SGHTA and CDR2 FQGNSA. V lost 8 bases and J lost 6, with 14 bases in between. This CDR3 is 12 amino acids long. The CDR3 spells CASGGRGREQYF. The CDR3 DNA reads TGTGCCAGCGGGGGGCGCGGACGCGAGCAGTACTTC.

This rearrangement joins TRBV7-9 to TRBJ1-2; D is unresolved. In germline, CDR1 is SEHNR, CDR2 FQNEAQ (reference sequence). This CDR3 spans 13 amino acids. Trimming pared 5 bases from V and 6 bases from J, leaving 13 bases between. The CDR3 bases are TGTGCCAGCAGCCTACCATCCCCTGATGGCTACACCTTC. It translates to CASSLPSPDGYTF.

CDR3 in DNA: TGTGCCAGTAGTACGACAGGGGGAAGTAATGAAAAACTGTTTTTT. It encodes CASSTTGGSNEKLFF. The chain combines TRBV19 with TRBJ1-4, with TRBD1 identical over 9 bases. The germline gives CDR1 LNHDA, CDR2 SQIVND (reference sequence). The CDR3 spans 15 residues. V gave up 4 bases and J gave up 4 bases; unmatched junction bases: 4.

Worth noting for this clonotype: The junction departs from germline at one end; a sequencing error may be responsible. CDR3 bases: TGTGCCAGCAGCGCCGGGACAACCTTACTCTTT. It encodes CASSAGTTLLF. This chain connects TRBV4-2 to TRBJ1-1, with a weak D call TRBD1 (6 bases). The CDR3 runs to 11 residues. Germline CDR1 reads LGHNA; CDR2 reads YNFKEQ.

This rearrangement joins TRBV20-1 to TRBJ1-2, with a possible D match to TRBD1 (5 bases). V was trimmed by 6 bases and J by 6 bases, leaving 14 bases between them. CDR1 is DFQATT and CDR2 is SNEGSKA in the germline V gene (reference sequence). This CDR3 contains 12 residues. The DNA of the CDR3 is TGCAGTGCCGGGACTCATACGGATGGCTACACCTTC. Translated: CSAGTHTDGYTF.

The chain is built from TRBV7-3 and TRBJ2-1; 10 nucleotides line up with TRBD1. The germline gives CDR1 SGHTA, CDR2 FQGTGA. The length of the CDR3 is 15 residues. The ends lost 0 bases at V and 4 bases at J; junction bases unmatched: 0. CDR3 DNA: TGTGCCAGCAGCTTAACGGGACAGGGGTACAATGAGCAGTTCTTC. Amino acids: CASSLTGQGYNEQFF.

This clonotype was observed a few times. The chain couples TRBV20-1 to TRBJ2-7; 7 nucleotides agree with TRBD2. This CDR3 region has 14 residues. Germline V CDR1 and CDR2: DFQATT, SNEGSKA (reference sequence). V gave up 3 bases and J gave up 4 bases; unmatched junction bases: 9. The CDR3 nucleotides are TGCAGTGCTAGCCGGGACTATCGCGGATACGAGCAGTACTTC. Its protein product is CSASRDYRGYEQYF.

The chain links TRBV6-5 to TRBJ2-7, with TRBD2 as a possible D gene (5 bases). This CDR3 has 13 residues. The V end was cut by 2 bases, the J end by 6 bases, with 11 bases between. CDR1 MNHEY and CDR2 SVGAGI come from the germline V gene. The CDR3: CASSYDEGLEQYF. The CDR3 region has the DNA TGTGCCAGCAGTTACGACGAGGGCCTCGAGCAGTACTTC.

This clonotype has only a few counts. The rearrangement uses TRBV20-1 and TRBJ1-2; TRBD1 aligns across 10 bases. The CDR3 length is 14 residues. Germline V gene sequence: CDR1 DFQATT, CDR2 SNEGSKA (reference sequence). The trim removed 6 bases at V and 4 bases at J, leaving 8 bases unmatched. CDR3 bases: TGCAGTGCCCCACACAGACAGGGGGCCTATGGCTACACCTTC. Its translation is CSAPHRQGAYGYTF.

This clonotype was seen a handful of times. CDR3: CASSRRLWGALFNEQFF. The CDR3 nucleotides read TGTGCCAGCAGCCGGAGGTTGTGGGGGGCCTTGTTCAATGAGCAGTTCTTC. The J gene is TRBJ2-1, the V gene TRBV11-2; D is tentatively TRBD1 or TRBD2 (6 bases each). Trimming left V 5 bases short and J 6 bases short, with 23 bases between. This CDR3 is 17 amino acids long. CDR1 is SGHAT and CDR2 is FQNNGV in the germline V gene.